This T cell receptor beta chain was captured by sequencing in a study of cytomegalovirus exposure and HLA in healthy donors (dated by TCRdb to between 2016 and 2019). For the wider study: In an earlier analysis of approximately 640 of the donors, roughly 300 Gb of sequence data and 120 million or so unique TCR beta sequences from 180 million or so T cells were reported. The aim of the study was to test whether cataloging public T cell receptors could identify signatures of past pathogen exposure. The T cell repertoires of roughly 660 subjects were profiled by immunosequencing and related to cytomegalovirus serostatus. Rather than using new phenotypic data, the later analysis identified candidate immune exposures from TCR beta sequences and from how often those sequences occurred across donors. High-throughput TCR immunosequencing, statistical association of individual TCRs with disease status, and machine learning were combined to predict cytomegalovirus infection status. In a later analysis, previously published TCR beta repertoires from fewer than 750 donors were re-analyzed and high-resolution HLA genotyping was added so that TCR occurrence patterns could be studied. Donor age, sex, ethnicity and CMV serostatus were compiled alongside the repertoire data. Several DR-DQ haplotypes were handled as single units for association and clustering because linkage in the cohort was strong. Across 300 to 400 genotyped donors of the cohort, an average of approximately 200,000 unique TCR beta nucleotide sequences per donor were sequenced, and 15% to 20% of those sequences were non-productive. HLA typing included class I and class II loci at four-digit resolution. Besides the first cohort of 666 subjects, a separate validation cohort made up of 120 different subjects was used. Genome-wide SNP genotypes for about 65% of the 666 donors were used in a later genetic analysis, which treated that subset as a discovery cohort. Of the 350 to 450 genotyped donors, approximately 80% fell in the genetic ancestry cluster associated with self-reported Caucasian donors. The number of donors typed differed by locus, with about 629-640 for A, B, C, DRB1 and DQB1, roughly 520 for DQA1, about 610 for DPA1, and around 430 for DPB1. All discovery cohort repertoires had been generated on a single sequencing platform. An earlier analysis of some 500 of the donors used high-throughput TCR beta sequencing to judge whether each TCR beta V gene segment behaved as functional or pseudogenic. Approximately 300 gigabases of sequencing data and 70 million to 100 million unique TCR sequences made up an early release that covered approximately 620 HLA-typed donors.

CDR1 and CDR2 are read off the germline V gene as SGHTA and FQGNSA. Its CDR3 holds 17 amino acids, cysteine through phenylalanine. This entry keeps only the CDR3 DNA: 51 bases, framed from base 1. At the junction V is shortened by 1 base and J by 5 bases; bases outside the gene matches: 7. In total, roughly 670 healthy bone marrow donors made up the cohort. At the time of sampling, all cohort members were nominally healthy, though unrecorded immune exposures were likely present. The donor was CMV seronegative and was included in the group of 352 seronegative cohort members. A peripheral blood sample was provided by each donor, and peripheral blood mononuclear cells were used for TCR beta sequencing. The Qiagen DNeasy Blood Extraction Kit was used to extract genomic DNA from the blood cell samples. Library generation was performed with the immunoSEQ multiplex PCR assay. For the multiplex PCR, a mixture combining 60 forward primers for TCR Vbeta segments and 13 reverse primers for TCR Jbeta segments was used. A multiplex PCR assay on genomic DNA amplified the CDR3 region of rearranged TCR beta genes. On the Illumina HiSeq System, the amplified TCR beta libraries were sequenced as 87-base-pair reads. The authors processed their data as follows. A later analysis tallied approximately 87 million unique TCR beta chains across the 700 or so repertoires, and around 9.9 million of those chains were shared by two or more donors. Raw reads were error-corrected and collapsed into unique sequences by a nearest-neighbor algorithm in which closely related sequences were merged to remove PCR and sequencing errors. CDR3 sequences were aligned to IMGT reference sequences to assign V, D and J gene segments. For a sequence to be retained, at least a six-nucleotide match to both a V gene segment and a J gene segment was required. Rearrangements were called productive when the CDR3 lacked stop codons and stayed in frame with V and J; all others were non-productive. CDR3 was defined according to IMGT convention as the region running from the second conserved V-encoded cysteine to the conserved J-encoded phenylalanine. Sequences without an unambiguous match to a single V gene segment were excluded from the earlier analysis of about 640 of the donors. In an earlier analysis of roughly 500 of the donors, V segments were called functional above 56.7% productive rearrangements and were called segregating when the between-donor standard deviation exceeded 5%. A statistical classification framework was built to diagnose cytomegalovirus status from the catalog of TCR beta chain sequences. V and J gene assignment, in a later analysis, came from comparing TCR nucleotide sequences with IMGT/GENE-DB human TR gene sequences. The TCRdist pipeline was used in a later analysis to assign CDR3 sequences and most-parsimonious VDJ recombination scenarios. In a later analysis, every TCR beta chain was defined by the combination of its CDR3 amino acid sequence and its V-gene family, and reads without a unique V-gene family were dropped. To address suspected cross-contamination and a sequencing artifact, a later analysis removed around 590 highly shared, low-generation-probability nucleotide sequences. In a later analysis, a clonal expansion index for each public chain was calculated from normalized within-repertoire ranks of inferred template counts. In a later analysis, generation probabilities were computed using a VDJ recombination model fitted to out-of-frame rearrangements, and the results were checked against IGoR. In a later analysis, hypergeometric tests were used to score TCR-TCR, TCR-HLA and TCR-CMV co-occurrence, with a repertoire-size bias correction applied to TCR pairs. A later analysis estimated false discovery rates by permuting HLA or CMV assignments 20 times. A later analysis grouped co-occurring TCRs with DBSCAN, adding TCRdist sequence similarity when clustering within HLA-allele-positive subsets. Co-occurrence clustering excluded repertoires with fewer than 30,000 or more than 120,000 public chains, plus five with anomalous nucleotide sharing. Not all clones reach the TCRdb copy of this immuneACCESS table, which keeps in-frame sequences only. Checked studies attribute under half of the gap to unresolved V genes and leave the rest unexplained. Clone size and the V and J calls come from that table; the DNA yielded D and trimming. In all, the sample holds 100,000 to 150,000 clones, and about 8.5% of those were seen once. 4.5% to 6% of the sample is held by the ten biggest clonotypes.

What the study reported, not specific to this receptor: Because counts were too low, seventeen rarely observed V segments, including chromosome 9 orphons, were left out of the earlier analysis of over 550 of the donors. Linkage disequilibrium might explain the correlated functional status among segregating V segments, but an unknown experimental factor could not be excluded. Several of the top co-occurrence clusters appeared to be linked to parvovirus B19, influenza, CMV and Epstein-Barr virus, according to a later analysis. A later analysis found that most CMV-associated TCR beta chains appeared HLA-restricted, with HLA associations seemingly driven largely by CMV exposure. In this cohort, only TCR beta chains were sequenced, and detectable features were limited by the absence of alpha or paired-chain data. The presence/absence analyses assumed that sequencing depth was roughly uniform across donors, and that assumption may not be true. In a later analysis, HLA-associated TCR beta chains showed more clonal expansion and lower generation probabilities than non-associated chains that were equally common. In vitro tests confirmed that three of the cytomegalovirus-associated TCR beta chains recognize cytomegalovirus antigens. A later analysis associated about 17,000 TCR beta sequences with specific HLA alleles at a false discovery rate of 0.05. According to the authors, the approach could potentially be generalized to other disease states and immunological phenotypes. Immune exposure information for the cohort was limited to CMV serostatus. Because HLA typing was unavailable for some donors at each locus, only the typed subset was used in association tests. The classifier was reported to diagnose cytomegalovirus status with high specificity and sensitivity in both the original and validation cohorts. A total of about 180 TCR beta chains were listed by the study as associated with cytomegalovirus. A later genetic analysis reported fewer N-insertions in productive TCRs among donors in an Asian-associated ancestry cluster than the roughly 700-donor mean. The sequencing pipeline was judged likely to have produced a cluster of highly shared sequence variants as a technical artifact. Some IMGT-functional V segments, including TRBV6-2 and TRBV6-3, could not be told apart with the 87-base-pair reads, so those segments were excluded. A further reported finding was that TCR beta sequences accurately predicted the HLA-A and HLA-B alleles for most subjects in the first cohort. An association between a missense DCLRE1C variant and V-gene and J-gene trimming of TCR beta chains was found in a later genetic analysis and replicated in an independent cohort. An earlier analysis of approximately 590 of the donors showed that most TCR beta V segments appeared in productive rearrangements either about 87% or about 30% of the time, which broadly matched IMGT annotations. When HLA alleles, especially DR and DQ, strongly co-occurred, attributing TCR associations to individual alleles was difficult. Most TCR sequences were observed very rarely across donors, whereas some public TCRs were present in many individuals. According to a later analysis, TCR association rates differed among HLA loci, with DRB1 alleles showing the most associated TCRs and HLA-C alleles showing the fewest.

This clone occurred a few times. The target of this receptor is not known. Base qualities were left out, and no much larger clone turns up one base away. Sequenced: PBMCs. The TCR was taken from a man aged 35 to 55 in good health and CMV-seronegative. The sequence joins TRBV7-2 to TRBJ2-5; 13 of the junction bases match TRBD2. CDR3 loop: CASSLVSTSGGQETQYF. The DNA is as follows: TGTGCCAGCAGCTTAGTATCGACTAGCGGGGGGCAGGAGACCCAGTACTTC. Reference TRBV7-2 and TRBJ2-5 genes cover what lies past the CDR3, so the full variable domain is GAGVSQSPSNKVTEKGKDVELRCDPISGHTALYWYRQSLGQGLEFLIYFQGNSAPDKSGLPSDRFSAERTGGSVSTLTIQRTQQEDSAVYLCASSLVSTSGGQETQYFGPGTRLLVL.